These 32 T cell receptor beta chains came from one sample sequenced in a study of Ad26.COV2.S vaccination and SARS-CoV-2 variants. The treatment is: roughly 20 received Ad26.COV2.S at low or high dose, single or two shots; several received placebo; per-sample allocation not given. After the first vaccine or placebo injection, samples were drawn on day 63. Method: immunoSEQ multiplex PCR; TCRdb's copy keeps in-frame clones and lacks some. Of a few hundred thousand clones listed, around 90% are singletons. The material sequenced was peripheral blood, taken in a trial of Ad26.COV2.S vaccine versus placebo. The receptors here all came from a person between 18 and 60 years old who received the Ad26.COV2.S COVID-19 vaccine or a placebo.

Written as DNA, the CDR3 is TGTGCCAGCGCGCAGGGCTTATACAATGAGCAGTTCTTC. This translates into CASAQGLYNEQFF. V gene TRBV2 combines with J gene TRBJ2-1; perhaps TRBD1 as D (5 bases). Germline V gene sequence: CDR1 SNHLY, CDR2 FYNNEI. CDR3 length: 13 amino acids. The V end was cut by 8 bases, the J end by 4 bases, with 12 bases between.

The V call is TRBV28, the J call TRBJ2-3, with 9 bases aligning to TRBD1. There are 16 residues in the CDR3. J was trimmed by 4 bases and V by 5 bases; bases with no gene match: 10. CDR1 is MDHEN, CDR2 SYDVKM, per germline. CDR3 loop: CASSTRTGVFADTQYF. CDR3 bases: TGTGCCAGCAGTACCCGGACAGGGGTTTTTGCAGATACGCAGTATTTT.

The chain couples TRBV7-3 to TRBJ2-6, with D possibly matching TRBD1 (6 bases). Germline V gene lookup returns CDR1 SGHTA and CDR2 FQGTGA. V dropped 4 bases and J dropped 4 bases, with 20 bases sitting between them. CDR3 size: 18 residues. DNA of the CDR3: TGTGCCAGCAGCTCATCAGTAGACAGGCATGGGGGGGCCAACGTCCTGACTTTC. Amino acid sequence: CASSSSVDRHGGANVLTF. Using reference TRBV7-3 and TRBJ2-6 for the parts outside the CDR3, the full variable domain is GAGVSQTPSNKVTEKGKYVELRCDPISGHTALYWYRQSLGQGPEFLIYFQGTGAADDSGLPNDRFFAVRPEGSVSTLKIQRTERGDSAVYLCASSSSVDRHGGANVLTFGAGSRLTVL.

CDR3 residues: CASSEGVGLTYEQYF. In nucleotides, the CDR3 is TGTGCCAGCAGTGAAGGGGTGGGACTCACCTACGAGCAGTACTTC. V gene TRBV6-1 combines with J gene TRBJ2-7; tentatively, D is TRBD2 (6 bases). Per germline, CDR1 MNHNS and CDR2 SASEGT. With 1 base removed from V and 2 bases from J, the gap between germline ends came to 12 bases. CDR3 length: 15 amino acids.

This chain uses TRBV5-4 with TRBJ2-5, with no clear D. Trimming shortened V by 1 base and J by 0 bases, and 10 bases separated the two germline ends. This CDR3 has 15 amino acids. The V gene's germline CDR1 is SGHNT and CDR2 YYREEE (reference sequence). The CDR3: CASSLYASHQETQYF. CDR3 bases: TGTGCCAGCAGCTTGTATGCCAGCCACCAAGAGACCCAGTACTTC.

The chain links TRBV19 to TRBJ1-2, with D possibly TRBD1 on 5 matching bases. From germline, CDR1 is LNHDA and CDR2 SQIVND (reference sequence). The germline V and J ends were trimmed by 9 bases and 8 bases, with 22 bases remaining between them. This CDR3 region has 14 residues. The CDR3 here is CASATDTLTGGYTF. The CDR3 region has the DNA TGTGCCAGCGCAACGGACACACTAACTGGCGGCTACACCTTC.

The J gene is TRBJ2-1, the V gene TRBV11-3, with D unresolved. The CDR3 length is 14 residues. Trimming took off 0 bases at V and 3 bases at J, with 6 bases between the two ends. CDR1 SGHNT and CDR2 YENEEA come from the germline V gene. DNA of the CDR3: TGTGCCAGCAGCTTAGATTCCTACTACAATGAGCAGTTCTTC. As protein: CASSLDSYYNEQFF. The full variable domain, completed using reference TRBV11-3 and TRBJ2-1, is EAGVVQSPRYKIIEKKQPVAFWCNPISGHNTLYWYLQNLGQGPELLIRYENEEAVDDSQLPKDRFSAERLKGVDSTLKIQPAELGDSAVYLCASSLDSYYNEQFFGPGTRLTVL.

This clone has just one count. V and J are TRBV6-2 or TRBV6-3 and TRBJ2-3; D call uncertain. Trimming shortened V by 0 bases and J by 1 base, and 11 bases separated the two germline ends. The CDR3 loop spans 16 amino acids. Germline V gene lookup returns CDR1 MNHEY and CDR2 SVGEGT. The CDR3 region is CASSYSAKMGTDTQYF. The CDR3 DNA reads TGTGCCAGCAGTTACTCGGCCAAAATGGGCACAGATACGCAGTATTTT.

This clone was detected only once. V and J are TRBV6-2 or TRBV6-3 and TRBJ1-4; D perhaps matches TRBD1 (5 bases). The CDR3 has 13 residues. CDR1 is MNHEY, CDR2 SVGEGT, per germline. With 6 bases removed from V and 5 bases from J, the gap between germline ends came to 10 bases. The CDR3 loop is CASSSQDNEKLFF. In DNA form, the CDR3 reads TGTGCCAGCAGCTCACAGGACAATGAAAAACTGTTTTTT.

This sequence joins TRBV4-3 and TRBJ2-1; no reliable D call. The V end was cut by 0 bases, the J end by 9 bases, with 12 bases between. Germline-derived CDR1 and CDR2 are LGHNA and YSLEER. The CDR3 has 14 amino acids. The CDR3, as DNA: TGCGCCAGCAGCCAAGACTTGAGCGCTGCTGAGCAGTTCTTC. It specifies CASSQDLSAAEQFF.

The chain has TRBV4-1 and TRBJ2-2, with D possibly being TRBD1 or TRBD2 (5 bases each). Trimming removed 0 bases from V and 7 bases from J, with 18 bases in between. This CDR3 is built from 17 residues. Germline CDR1 reads MGHRA; CDR2 reads YSYEKL. The CDR3 reads CASSQEGEGSYFGELFF. CDR3 DNA: TGCGCCAGCAGCCAAGAAGGGGAAGGGAGCTATTTCGGGGAGCTGTTTTTT.

V gene TRBV7-9 combines with J gene TRBJ2-3; tentative D call: TRBD2 (6 bases). Trimming pared 5 bases from V and 0 bases from J, leaving 12 bases between. In germline, CDR1 is SEHNR, CDR2 FQNEAQ (reference sequence). The CDR3 has 15 amino acids. Here the CDR3 DNA reads TGTGCCAGCAGCCCCACCGGGACTAGCACAGATACGCAGTATTTT. It specifies CASSPTGTSTDTQYF.

The chain links TRBV6-5 to TRBJ2-5; D possibly corresponds to TRBD1 (6 bases). Germline lookup yields CDR1 MNHEY and CDR2 SVGAGI. Trimming shortened V by 0 bases and J by 2 bases, and 10 bases separated the two germline ends. The CDR3 length is 15 residues. Written as DNA, the CDR3 is TGTGCCAGCAGTTACTCGAGTAGGGGGCAAGAGACCCAGTACTTC. It is translated as CASSYSSRGQETQYF.

Only one count was recorded for this clone. The V and J genes are TRBV10-2 and TRBJ2-3, with D possibly matching TRBD1 (6 bases). Germline CDR1 is WSHSY and CDR2 is SAAADI. CDR3 length: 13 residues. V lost 6 bases to trimming and J lost 3 bases, with 10 bases between them. CDR3 bases: TGCGCCAGCAGCCAGGGGAAAACAGATACGCAGTATTTT. Translated, it gives CASSQGKTDTQYF.

The chain combines TRBV5-1 with TRBJ2-4; D perhaps matches TRBD2 (6 bases). V lost 5 bases, J lost 0 bases, and 15 bases lay in between. CDR3 length equals 16 residues. Germline lookup yields CDR1 SGHRS and CDR2 YFSETQ. The chain's CDR3 is CASSADTGLAKNIQYF. CDR3 coding DNA: TGCGCCAGCAGTGCAGACACGGGACTAGCCAAAAACATTCAGTACTTC.

The chain carries TRBV27 and TRBJ2-3, with D uncertain. V was cut by 6 bases and J by 6 bases, with 13 bases left in between. The CDR3 is 13 amino acids. Germline lookup yields CDR1 MNHEY and CDR2 SMNVEV (reference sequence). The CDR3 is CASRGHGFDTQYF. The DNA of the CDR3 is TGTGCCAGCAGAGGGCATGGGTTTGATACGCAGTATTTT.

The chain is built from TRBV19 and TRBJ1-1; perhaps TRBD1 as D (5 bases). Per germline, CDR1 LNHDA and CDR2 SQIVND (reference sequence). The CDR3 consists of 12 residues. The ends were cut back, 7 bases at V and 5 bases at J, with 11 bases in the middle. The CDR3 DNA follows: TGTGCCAGTAACCAGGGACGTACTGAAGCTTTCTTT. Translating it yields CASNQGRTEAFF.

The J gene is TRBJ2-2, the V gene TRBV6-2 or TRBV6-3; 8 bases are shared with TRBD1. Germline lookup yields CDR1 MNHEY and CDR2 SVGEGT. CDR3 length equals 16 residues. V lost 5 bases, J lost 4 bases, and 9 bases stayed unmatched. CDR3 protein: CASSLTGGIGTGELFF. CDR3 sequence (DNA): TGTGCCAGCAGTCTAACAGGGGGAATCGGCACCGGGGAGCTGTTTTTT.

Worth noting for this clone: The germline gene is not matched at one end of the junction; a read error may be the cause. The chain employs TRBV3-1 (or the pseudogene TRBV3-2) and TRBJ2-7; no definite D call. CDR3 size: 14 residues. Germline values: CDR1 LGHDT, CDR2 YNNKEL (reference sequence). CDR3 in DNA: TGTGCCAGCAGCCAACATCAAGTCTCCTCCGAGCAGTACTTC. Protein product: CASSQHQVSSEQYF.

V is TRBV27 and J is TRBJ2-3; 10 nucleotides agree with TRBD2. The germline V gene encodes CDR1 MNHEY and CDR2 SMNVEV (reference sequence). The CDR3 covers 15 residues. V was clipped by 7 bases and J by 4 bases; unmatched bases: 8. This CDR3 is CASTRLAGGPDTQYF. DNA of the CDR3: TGTGCCAGCACCCGACTAGCGGGCGGACCAGATACGCAGTATTTT.

V and J are TRBV30 and TRBJ2-2; TRBD1 or TRBD2 may be the D gene (5 bases each). The CDR3 contains 14 residues. Germline values: CDR1 GTSNPN, CDR2 SVGIG (reference sequence). With 2 bases removed from V and 2 bases from J, the gap between germline ends came to 9 bases. The CDR3 sequence is CAWSLGVNTGELFF. The CDR3 nucleotides read TGTGCCTGGAGTTTGGGGGTCAACACCGGGGAGCTGTTTTTT.

CDR3 coding DNA: TGTGCCAGCAGCCAAGATAGGGCAGAAGGAAACACCATATATTTT. The encoded protein is CASSQDRAEGNTIYF. The chain is built from TRBV4-2 and TRBJ1-3; D remains unclear. Trimming pared 0 bases from V and 4 bases from J, leaving 10 bases between. The CDR3 has 15 amino acids. CDR1 and CDR2 (germline): LGHNA, YNFKEQ.

This chain connects TRBV5-1 to TRBJ2-7, with D perhaps given as TRBD1 or TRBD2 (5 bases each). Germline CDR1 reads SGHRS; CDR2 reads YFSETQ. Trimming shortened V by 2 bases and J by 2 bases, and 8 bases separated the two germline ends. This CDR3 contains 13 residues. This chain's CDR3 is CASSFGGTYEQYF. CDR3 DNA: TGCGCCAGCAGCTTTGGGGGAACCTACGAGCAGTACTTC.

The chain recombines TRBV6-5 with TRBJ2-7, with 7 bases fitting TRBD2. The CDR3 consists of 15 residues. The J segment lost 1 base and the V segment lost 0 bases, leaving 3 bases of the junction unmatched. Germline loops: CDR1 MNHEY, CDR2 SVGAGI. The CDR3 DNA sequence: TGTGCCAGCAGTTACTCGAAGGGAGGGTCCTACGAGCAGTACTTC. Protein: CASSYSKGGSYEQYF.

The chain joins TRBV4-2 to TRBJ1-2; 9 bases line up with TRBD1. Germline CDR1 is LGHNA and CDR2 is YNFKEQ. Trimming took 3 bases from V and 4 from J; bases not matched to a gene: 9. This CDR3 is 16 amino acids long. The CDR3 DNA follows: TGTGCCAGCAGCCAGGCCGGGACAGGGACTACCTATGGCTACACCTTC. This sequence encodes CASSQAGTGTTYGYTF.

V and J are TRBV18 and TRBJ1-3; possible D gene TRBD1, 6 bases. Germline assignment: CDR1 KGHSH and CDR2 LQKENI. The germline V and J ends were trimmed by 3 bases and 0 bases, with 12 bases remaining between them. The CDR3 is made up of 16 amino acids. This CDR3 is CASSPKGQDSGNTIYF. As DNA, the CDR3 is TGTGCCAGCTCACCTAAGGGACAAGACTCTGGAAACACCATATATTTT.

This rearrangement joins TRBV7-2 to TRBJ2-7; 8 nucleotides match TRBD2. Unmatched junction bases numbered 4, after V lost 4 bases and J lost 2 bases. The V gene's germline CDR1 is SGHTA and CDR2 FQGNSA. The CDR3 runs 14 residues. CDR3 sequence: CASSYGGGTYEQYF. The CDR3 bases are TGTGCCAGCAGCTACGGGGGGGGTACCTACGAGCAGTACTTC.

This chain connects TRBV9 to TRBJ2-1; TRBD2 matches at 13 bases. There are 17 residues in the CDR3. V lost 3 bases to trimming and J lost 7 bases; unmatched junction nucleotides: 10. CDR1 and CDR2 (germline): SGDLS, YYNGEE. The CDR3 spells CASSASLAGGPDNEQFF. CDR3 nucleotides: TGTGCCAGCAGCGCCTCACTAGCGGGAGGGCCTGATAATGAGCAGTTCTTC. The full variable domain, rest sourced from reference TRBV9 and TRBJ2-1, is DSGVTQTPKHLITATGQRVTLRCSPRSGDLSVYWYQQSLDQGLQFLIQYYNGEERAKGNILERFSAQQFPDLHSELNLSSLELGDSALYFCASSASLAGGPDNEQFFGPGTRLTVL.

The V call is TRBV12-1, the J call TRBJ2-7. TRBV12-1 is deemed a pseudogene. This CDR3 has 11 residues. CDR3 amino acids: CASTTPYEQYF. CDR3 in DNA: TGTGCCAGCACCACCCCCTACGAGCAGTACTTC.

The V gene is TRBV28, the J gene TRBJ1-5, with unresolved D. V lost 6 bases and J 0 bases, leaving 3 bases between the germline ends. Germline CDR1 and CDR2: MDHEN and SYDVKM. The CDR3 has 12 amino acids. The CDR3 sequence: CASSTSNQPQHF. Written as DNA, the CDR3 is TGTGCCAGCAGCACTAGCAATCAGCCCCAGCATTTT.

The chain employs TRBV7-3 and TRBJ2-1, with TRBD2 identical over 11 bases. The V gene's germline CDR1 is SGHTA and CDR2 FQGTGA. The CDR3 has 15 residues. V was pared by 5 bases and J by 6 bases, with 6 bases of the junction left unmatched. CDR3 DNA sequence: TGTGCCAGCAGCCCCACTAGCGGGAGTTTCAATGAGCAGTTCTTC. Its translation: CASSPTSGSFNEQFF.

This chain joins TRBV7-9 and TRBJ2-5; D is unclear. The CDR3 is made up of 16 amino acids. Trimming took off 2 bases at V and 0 bases at J, with 13 bases between the two ends. Germline-derived CDR1 and CDR2 are SEHNR and FQNEAQ (reference sequence). The CDR3, as DNA: TGTGCCAGCAGCTTACCTCCAAGTCGGTACCAAGAGACCCAGTACTTC. Amino acid sequence: CASSLPPSRYQETQYF. The full variable domain, in which reference TRBV7-9 and TRBJ2-5 provide the parts outside the CDR3, is DTGVSQNPRHKITKRGQNVTFRCDPISEHNRLYWYRQTLGQGPEFLTYFQNEAQLEKSRLLSDRFSAERPKGSFSTLEIQRTEQGDSAMYLCASSLPPSRYQETQYFGPGTRLLVL.